These 18 T cell receptor beta chains originate from one sample sequenced in a study of cytomegalovirus exposure and HLA in healthy donors. PCR was performed using 60 Vbeta and 13 Jbeta primers. Repertoires were generated with immunoSEQ multiplex PCR, while TCRdb's copy carries only in-frame clones and drops some. Altogether 85,000 to 100,000 clones are present, roughly 79% being singletons, with the ten largest covering over 3%. Sequencing was performed on PBMCs. Receptors originate from a woman aged 40-49 years in good health and CMV-seronegative.

The chain has TRBV30 and TRBJ2-7, with 9 bases that match TRBD2. V gave up 3 bases and J gave up 3 bases; unmatched junction bases: 6. The CDR3 runs 14 residues. Per the germline V gene, CDR1 is GTSNPN and CDR2 is SVGIG (reference sequence). CDR3 loop: CAWRVAGANYEQYF. The CDR3 DNA sequence: TGTGCCTGGAGGGTAGCGGGGGCCAACTACGAGCAGTACTTC. The variable domain in full, completed from reference TRBV30 and TRBJ2-7, reads SQTIHQWPATLVQPVGSPLSLECTVEGTSNPNLYWYRQAAGRGLQLLFYSVGIGQISSEVPQNLSASRPQDRQFILSSKKLLLSDSGFYLCAWRVAGANYEQYFGPGTRLTVT.

The chain employs TRBV6-5 and TRBJ1-2; D unclear. Trimming cost V 6 bases and J 4 bases, with 12 bases left between them. The CDR3 runs 13 residues. Germline lookup yields CDR1 MNHEY and CDR2 SVGAGI. The DNA for the CDR3 is TGTGCCAGCAGAAGGCCTAGCGGCTATGGCTACACCTTC. The encoded protein is CASRRPSGYGYTF.

The J gene is TRBJ2-7, the V gene TRBV12-5; TRBD1 matches 11 bases. This CDR3 contains 16 residues. V lost 0 bases, J lost 4 bases, and 5 bases stayed unmatched. CDR1 is LGHNT and CDR2 is FRNRAP in the germline V gene. This chain's CDR3 is CASGLVLGTGGYEQYF. In DNA, the CDR3 is TGTGCTAGTGGTTTGGTCTTAGGGACAGGGGGTTACGAGCAGTACTTC.

By sample fraction, this clone is medium-sized. The chain carries TRBV5-6 and TRBJ1-1; D may be TRBD1 (6 bases). Germline V CDR1 and CDR2: SGHDT, YYEEEE. Trimming stripped 0 bases from V and 1 base from J, with 7 bases between. The length of the CDR3 is 14 residues. The CDR3 DNA reads TGTGCCAGCAGCTTGGTAGGGGGGAACACTGAAGCTTTCTTT. Protein product: CASSLVGGNTEAFF.

The rearrangement links TRBV6-1 to TRBJ2-5, with 8 positions matching TRBD2. Germline values: CDR1 MNHNS, CDR2 SASEGT. J lost 2 bases, V lost 2 bases, and 10 bases had no gene match. The CDR3 is 17 amino acids. The CDR3 DNA follows: TGTGCCAGCAGTGAAAGGGTCGCAGCGGGGGATCAAGAGACCCAGTACTTC. Its translation: CASSERVAAGDQETQYF.

This chain uses TRBV9 with TRBJ1-1; a weak D match, TRBD1 (5 bases). Germline V gives CDR1 SGDLS, CDR2 YYNGEE. V lost 4 bases, J lost 4 bases, and 11 bases lay in between. This CDR3 has 13 amino acids. CDR3 bases: TGTGCCAGCAGCCTCAGGGTTGGCACTGAAGCTTTCTTT. The encoded protein is CASSLRVGTEAFF. The variable domain in full, completed from reference TRBV9 and TRBJ1-1, reads DSGVTQTPKHLITATGQRVTLRCSPRSGDLSVYWYQQSLDQGLQFLIQYYNGEERAKGNILERFSAQQFPDLHSELNLSSLELGDSALYFCASSLRVGTEAFFGQGTRLTVV.

The chain combines TRBV15 with TRBJ2-7; D is possibly TRBD1 (6 bases). Germline V gene sequence: CDR1 LNHNV, CDR2 YYDKDF (reference sequence). This CDR3 contains 15 residues. Trimming took 3 bases from V and 7 from J, leaving 19 bases between them. DNA of the CDR3: TGTGCCACCAGCAGGAATAGGGGGAGTGGTGGAGAGCAGTACTTC. Translation gives CATSRNRGSGGEQYF.

The chain links TRBV4-1 to TRBJ2-3; D gene ambiguous. The V and J ends lost 4 bases and 0 bases respectively, with 11 bases between them. The germline gives CDR1 MGHRA, CDR2 YSYEKL. CDR3 length equals 15 residues. CDR3 amino acids: CASSRITSSTDTQYF. The CDR3 DNA reads as TGCGCCAGCAGCCGAATAACATCTAGCACAGATACGCAGTATTTT.

The genes are TRBV7-9 and TRBJ1-3; 7 bases align to TRBD1. V dropped 4 bases and J dropped 0; count of bases not matched to a gene: 9. The length of the CDR3 is 17 residues. The germline V gene encodes CDR1 SEHNR and CDR2 FQNEAQ (reference sequence). CDR3 nucleotide sequence: TGTGCCAGCAGCTCAACCGGGACAGAAGACTCTGGAAACACCATATATTTT. As protein: CASSSTGTEDSGNTIYF.

The chain recombines TRBV27 with TRBJ1-6, with unresolved D. CDR1 is MNHEY, CDR2 SMNVEV, per germline (reference sequence). CDR3 length: 14 residues. Trimming pared 4 bases from V and 7 bases from J, leaving 11 bases between. This CDR3 is CASSSLGQNSPLHF. The CDR3 DNA is TGTGCCAGCAGTTCTCTGGGCCAAAATTCACCCCTCCACTTT.

The V gene is TRBV28, the J gene TRBJ2-7, with D unclear. V was pared by 1 base and J by 4 bases, with 11 bases between. Germline CDR1 and CDR2: MDHEN and SYDVKM. The CDR3 is 14 residues long. The CDR3 region is CASSLSGPTYEQYF. The CDR3 DNA sequence: TGTGCCAGCAGTTTATCTGGCCCAACGTACGAGCAGTACTTC.

The rearrangement links TRBV5-6 to TRBJ1-5; the D is unclear. The CDR3 has 14 residues. Germline CDR1 SGHDT, CDR2 YYEEEE. Trimming removed 0 bases from V and 9 bases from J, with 13 bases in between. The CDR3 coding sequence is TGTGCCAGCAGCTTGGAAGGCAGGTTATGGCCCCAGCATTTT. It codes for CASSLEGRLWPQHF.

The chain joins TRBV2 to TRBJ2-5, with 7 nucleotides matching TRBD1. CDR1 is SNHLY, CDR2 FYNNEI, per germline. The V gene end was trimmed by 7 bases and the J gene end by 0 bases; junction bases not matched to a gene: 5. The CDR3 has 14 residues. The CDR3 is CASKDRAYQETQYF. The CDR3 DNA sequence: TGTGCCAGCAAAGACAGGGCTTACCAAGAGACCCAGTACTTC.

This rearrangement joins TRBV11-2 to TRBJ2-1, with 11 bases identical to TRBD2. Germline-derived CDR1 and CDR2 are SGHAT and FQNNGV. CDR3 size: 16 residues. V dropped 4 bases and J dropped 8; count of bases not matched to a gene: 10. This CDR3 reads CASSWTSGFGLYEQFF. The CDR3 coding sequence is TGTGCCAGCAGCTGGACTAGCGGGTTCGGTTTGTATGAGCAGTTCTTC.

As DNA, the CDR3 is TGCGCCAGCAGCTTCCAGACAGGGGGGGCCGGGGAGCTGTTTTTT. It is translated as CASSFQTGGAGELFF. The chain recombines TRBV5-1 with TRBJ2-2; the match to TRBD1 covers 9 bases. The CDR3 has 15 residues. Germline V lookup: CDR1 SGHRS, CDR2 YFSETQ. V gave up 2 bases and J gave up 6 bases; unmatched junction bases: 5.

The CDR3 region is CASSQDGGTSGTYNEQFF. The CDR3 DNA sequence: TGCGCCAGCAGCCAAGACGGGGGGACTAGCGGTACCTACAATGAGCAGTTCTTC. The chain carries TRBV4-1 and TRBJ2-1; 11 bases align to TRBD2. Germline V gives CDR1 MGHRA, CDR2 YSYEKL. The CDR3 spans 18 residues. The V segment lost 0 bases and the J segment 2 bases; nucleotides outside the gene matches: 6.

This chain joins TRBV2 and TRBJ1-5; TRBD1 is a possible D gene (5 bases). This CDR3 contains 13 residues. CDR1 and CDR2 from the germline V gene are SNHLY and FYNNEI. V was trimmed by 3 bases and J by 9 bases, leaving 12 bases between them. DNA for the CDR3: TGTGCCAGCAGTGACAGCGGGGGGTGGCCCCAGCATTTT. The encoded protein is CASSDSGGWPQHF.

The CDR3: CASSAGTGGYEQYF. The CDR3 coding sequence is TGTGCCAGCAGTGCCGGGACAGGGGGCTACGAGCAGTACTTC. The chain employs TRBV6-1 and TRBJ2-7; TRBD1 agrees at 11 bases. Germline-derived CDR1 and CDR2 are MNHNS and SASEGT. Trimming took 4 bases from V and 3 from J; bases not matched to a gene: 2. CDR3 length: 14 residues.